This entry lists 15 T cell receptor beta chains sequenced from one sample in a study of molecular identifiers for immune sequencing clone quantification. Via MiXCR, TCRdb re-called the PCR reads, giving one row per CDR3 protein. The sample holds approximately 40,000 distinct CDR3 sequences, more than 20% seen once. Input material: naive CD8+ T cells from blood, with Jurkat cell RNA spiked in. Subset: FACS-sorted CD8+CD4-CCR7+CD45RA+ naive T cells. The source is a human donor in good health. Some libraries in this study had Jurkat cell RNA spiked in.

This clonotype was detected many times. The CDR3 DNA reads TGTGCCAGCAGTTTCTATGGAGCCCTCCAAGAGACCCAGTACTTC. Translating it yields CASSFYGALQETQYF. The V gene is TRBV28, the J gene TRBJ2-5; D remains unclear. The CDR3 runs 15 residues. Trimming removed 3 bases from V and 1 base from J, with 12 bases in between. CDR1 MDHEN and CDR2 SYDVKM come from the germline V gene.

The chain recombines TRBV10-3 with TRBJ2-2; 11 nucleotides line up with TRBD2. From germline, CDR1 is ENHRY and CDR2 SYGVKD. Germline trimming cut 0 bases from V and 4 bases from J; bases unmatched to any gene: 1. The CDR3 runs to 16 residues. The chain's CDR3 is CAISESGLAATGELFF. In DNA, the CDR3 is TGTGCCATCAGTGAGTCGGGACTAGCGGCCACCGGGGAGCTGTTTTTT.

On this clonotype: A read error may be the cause here, since a much bigger clone is one base away. The chain uses TRBV29-1 and TRBJ2-2, with D perhaps TRBD1 (6 bases). The length of the CDR3 is 13 residues. The V gene's germline CDR1 is SQVTM and CDR2 ANQGSEA. The DNA for the CDR3 is TGCCGCGTTGCAGGGGCGGACACCGGGGAGCTGTTTTTT. It is translated as CRVAGADTGELFF.

This clonotype was observed many times. The J gene is TRBJ2-1, the V gene TRBV19, with D perhaps TRBD1 (5 bases). CDR3 length: 15 residues. The germline CDR1 and CDR2 sequences are LNHDA and SQIVND (reference sequence). V lost 3 bases to trimming and J lost 5 bases, with 14 bases between them. CDR3 amino acids: CASSIEGAIHNEQFF. For the CDR3, the DNA is TGTGCCAGTAGTATCGAAGGGGCGATTCACAATGAGCAGTTCTTC.

This clonotype appeared many times. The gene calls are TRBV27 and TRBJ2-7; 7 nucleotides match TRBD1. CDR1 is MNHEY and CDR2 is SMNVEV in the germline V gene (reference sequence). CDR3 size: 14 residues. V dropped 5 bases and J dropped 6; count of bases not matched to a gene: 10. The DNA for the CDR3 is TGTGCCAGCAGTCCCGGGACAGCCGGCGGCGAGCAGTACTTC. As protein: CASSPGTAGGEQYF.

About this clonotype: A much larger clone differs by one base, so this may be a read error. The V call is TRBV4-3, the J call TRBJ1-1; no clear D. Germline loops: CDR1 LGHNA, CDR2 YSLEER. The length of the CDR3 is 12 residues. The CDR3 region is CASSQVGRPCTF. The DNA of the CDR3 is TGCGCCAGCAGCCAAGTAGGGCGGCCTTGTACTTTT.

This clonotype was seen at least ten times. The chain is built from TRBV12-3 or TRBV12-4 and TRBJ2-3; D remains ambiguous. Deletions cut 4 bases from V and 7 bases from J, with 15 bases between. CDR3 length: 14 residues. This chain's CDR3 is CASSSALTRNTQYF. The CDR3 nucleotides are TGTGCCAGCAGTTCTGCACTTACGCGAAATACGCAGTATTTT.

The rearrangement joins TRBV5-6 to TRBJ1-1, with D unclear. CDR1 and CDR2 from the germline V gene are SGHDT and YYEEEE. CDR3 size: 13 residues. Trimming left V 0 bases short and J 4 bases short, with 7 bases between. In DNA, the CDR3 is TGTGCCAGCAGCTTGGTCCCGGGCACTGAAGCTTTCTTT. Amino acids: CASSLVPGTEAFF.

The chain is built from TRBV7-2 and TRBJ2-2; no firm D call. Germline V CDR1 and CDR2: SGHTA, FQGNSA. This CDR3 is 13 amino acids long. V lost 11 bases and J lost 8, with 18 bases in between. The CDR3 sequence is CARRLEPSGELFF. The CDR3 DNA is TGTGCCCGCCGCTTAGAGCCTTCAGGGGAGCTGTTTTTT.

In the case of this clonotype: A much larger clonotype is one base distant, so this may be a read error. The chain has TRBV4-1 and TRBJ1-5, with TRBD1 matching over 12 bases. Germline V gives CDR1 MGHRA, CDR2 YSYEKL. The CDR3 length is 16 residues. The CDR3 loop reads CAGSQGTGGFLQPQHF. CDR3 sequence (DNA): TGCGCCGGCAGCCAAGGGACAGGGGGCTTCCTTCAGCCCCAGCATTTT.

This clonotype came up a few times. A much larger clone sits a single nucleotide away, making a read error possible. In this CDR3 the conserved last residue, phenylalanine or tryptophan, is missing, so a read error is likely. The chain links TRBV28 to TRBJ2-6; tentatively, D is TRBD1 (6 bases). With 7 bases removed from V and 2 bases from J, the gap between germline ends came to 15 bases. Germline V gives CDR1 MDHEN, CDR2 SYDVKM. The CDR3 is 16 residues long. CDR3 nucleotides: TGTGCCAGCACCCAGAGCCCAGGGGCTGGGGCCAACGTCCTGACTCTC. Protein: CASTQSPGAGANVLTL.

This clonotype was observed at least ten times. The gene calls are TRBV3-2 and TRBJ2-3; the table's D call, TRBD2, was not checked against the DNA. TRBV3-2 constitutes a pseudogene. The CDR3 has 15 residues. CDR3 sequence (DNA): TGTGCCAGCAGCCTCAGCGGGGGGAACTTGTGTACGCAGTATTTT. Protein sequence: CASSLSGGNLCTQYF.

This clonotype was seen ten or more times. The CDR3 DNA reads as TGTGCCAGTAGTATTCTTGCCCTCCCATACAATGAGCAGTTCTTC. Translating gives CASSILALPYNEQFF. The chain has TRBV19 and TRBJ2-1; D call uncertain. V lost 3 bases and J 4 bases, leaving 13 bases between the germline ends. The length of the CDR3 is 15 residues. Germline V CDR1 and CDR2: LNHDA, SQIVND (reference sequence).

Points on this clonotype: A single base separates this from a much larger clone, so it may be a read error. The V gene is TRBV6-2 or TRBV6-3, the J gene TRBJ2-7, with 13 bases fitting TRBD2. The CDR3 runs to 15 residues. Germline V lookup: CDR1 MNHEY, CDR2 SVGEGT. As DNA, the CDR3 is TGTGCCAGCAGCCAAAGGACTAGCGGGGGCTACGAGCGGTACTTC. This codes for CASSQRTSGGYERYF.

In this sample, this clonotype turned up many times. V gene TRBV12-3 or TRBV12-4 combines with J gene TRBJ2-3; D tentatively fits TRBD1 or TRBD2 (5 bases each). The CDR3 sequence is 15 residues long. Trimming stripped 3 bases from V and 0 bases from J, with 10 bases between. This CDR3 is CASSFLGPSTDTQYF. The CDR3 DNA sequence: TGTGCCAGCAGTTTTCTGGGACCTAGCACAGATACGCAGTATTTT.